Included here is one T cell receptor beta chain sequence, with context. This entry comes from a study of control samples from healthy donors and cancer patients. CDR1 is KGHSH and CDR2 is LQKENI in the germline V gene. Between the trimmed V and J ends, which lost 3 bases and 9 bases, there was a span of 27 bases. CDR3 length equals 19 residues. TCRdb keeps only in-frame clones here, not all; method: immunoSEQ multiplex PCR. This table has about 140,000 clones, about 85% appearing once. The chain joins TRBV18 to TRBJ1-6, with D tentatively TRBD1 (5 bases). The sample was blood. The clonotype was recovered from a woman aged 30 to 39 in good health. In nucleotides, the CDR3 is TGTGCCAGCTCACCCCTAAGGGACGGTTCCTCGGAGCGAGTTTCACCCCTCCACTTT. This codes for CASSPLRDGSSERVSPLHF. Together with reference TRBV18 and TRBJ1-6, the CDR3 gives the full variable domain: NAGVMQNPRHLVRRRGQEARLRCSPMKGHSHVYWYRQLPEEGLKFMVYLQKENIIDESGMPKERFSAEFPKEGPSILRIQQVVRGDSAAYFCASSPLRDGSSERVSPLHFGNGTRLTVT.